One sample yielded the 18 T cell receptor beta chains listed below, sequenced in a study of T cell responses to AZD1222 COVID-19 vaccine. Method: immunoSEQ multiplex PCR; TCRdb's copy keeps in-frame clones and lacks some. The table shows approximately 110,000 clones, with 80% to 90% occurring only once. The material sequenced was peripheral blood, taken on day 0 of AZD1222 vaccination. The receptors here all came from an adult in good health.

This chain connects TRBV28 to TRBJ2-7; unclear D gene. The CDR3 contains 13 residues. Germline lookup yields CDR1 MDHEN and CDR2 SYDVKM. V shed 2 bases and J shed 1 base, with 6 bases lying between them. The CDR3 region is CASSLAVSYEQYF. In nucleotides, the CDR3 is TGTGCCAGCAGTTTAGCGGTTTCCTACGAGCAGTACTTC.

This clone appeared a few times. The rearrangement joins TRBV25-1 to TRBJ1-1; 8 positions match TRBD1. Germline CDR1 reads MGHDK; CDR2 reads SYGVNS. The CDR3 totals 13 residues. Trimming took 4 bases from V and 4 from J; bases not matched to a gene: 2. Here the CDR3 DNA reads TGTGCCAGCAGTGGAACAGGGGGCACTGAAGCTTTCTTT. Translating gives CASSGTGGTEAFF.

The rearrangement links TRBV6-4 to TRBJ1-1; no clear D gene. This CDR3 contains 13 residues. V lost 7 bases and J 5 bases, leaving 14 bases between the germline ends. The germline V gene encodes CDR1 MRHNA and CDR2 SNTAGT. The CDR3 protein is CASTSGAGTEAFF. CDR3 in DNA: TGTGCCAGCACTTCGGGTGCGGGAACTGAAGCTTTCTTT.

J is TRBJ2-1 and V is TRBV19; D ambiguous. Germline CDR1 and CDR2: LNHDA and SQIVND (reference sequence). Trimming took off 3 bases at V and 4 bases at J, with 7 bases between the two ends. CDR3 length: 13 residues. The CDR3 region is CASSIGVYNEQFF. The CDR3 region has the DNA TGTGCCAGTAGTATTGGCGTTTACAATGAGCAGTTCTTC.

V usage is TRBV28 and J usage is TRBJ1-6; 12 positions match TRBD1. The CDR3 sequence is 18 residues long. Per the germline V gene, CDR1 is MDHEN and CDR2 is SYDVKM. J was trimmed by 3 bases and V by 4 bases; bases with no gene match: 7. The CDR3 nucleotides are TGTGCCAGCAGTTCCCGGGACAGGGGGCCCGGCTATAATTCACCCCTCCACTTT. This translates into CASSSRDRGPGYNSPLHF.

CDR3 in DNA: TGTGCCAGCAGACCCTCGGGGAGGGGGCTCGAGCAGTACTTC. This encodes CASRPSGRGLEQYF. This chain connects TRBV6-5 to TRBJ2-7, with D tentatively TRBD1 or TRBD2 (7 bases each). Germline V lookup: CDR1 MNHEY, CDR2 SVGAGI. Trimming left V 6 bases short and J 6 bases short, with 18 bases between. The CDR3 contains 14 residues.

V and J are TRBV23-1 and TRBJ2-5; D might be TRBD1 (6 bases). TRBV23-1 belongs to the ORF category, with a function that is uncertain. The V and J ends lost 11 bases and 5 bases respectively, with 24 bases between them. The CDR3 runs to 15 residues. The CDR3 bases are TGCGCCTCCATACGCCAGGGCAGGGGCAGGGAGACCCAGTACTTC. As protein: CASIRQGRGRETQYF.

V is TRBV10-2 and J is TRBJ2-1, with 8 bases lining up with TRBD2. The CDR3 consists of 19 residues. Germline V lookup: CDR1 WSHSY, CDR2 SAAADI. V trimming: 1 base; J trimming: 2 bases; junction bases outside the gene matches: 13. CDR3 DNA: TGCGCCAGCAGTGAGTGGGCAGCGGGAGTAAGTGAGGCCTACAATGAGCAGTTCTTC. Amino acids: CASSEWAAGVSEAYNEQFF.

This clone was observed a single time. The chain has TRBV7-2 and TRBJ2-4; D might be TRBD2 (5 bases). There are 13 residues in the CDR3. The V end was cut by 5 bases, the J end by 7 bases, with 12 bases between. Germline loops: CDR1 SGHTA, CDR2 FQGNSA. The CDR3 reads CASSRRGENIQYF. CDR3 DNA: TGTGCCAGCAGCCGCCGGGGAGAGAACATTCAGTACTTC.

The J gene is TRBJ2-1, the V gene TRBV3-1 (or the pseudogene TRBV3-2), with TRBD2 matching 12 bases. V shed 2 bases, J shed 7 bases, and the junction held 6 bases outside the gene matches. This CDR3 has 16 amino acids. Germline V lookup: CDR1 LGHDT, CDR2 YNNKEL (reference sequence). This CDR3 reads CASSQHRTSGVNEQFF. Here the CDR3 DNA reads TGTGCCAGCAGCCAACACCGGACTAGCGGGGTGAATGAGCAGTTCTTC.

For the CDR3, the DNA is TGCGCCAGCAGCTTGGGAAAGGGATATAATTCACCCCTCCACTTT. Residues: CASSLGKGYNSPLHF. The chain recombines TRBV5-1 with TRBJ1-6; the D is unclear. The germline V and J ends were trimmed by 0 bases and 4 bases, with 8 bases remaining between them. Germline-derived CDR1 and CDR2 are SGHRS and YFSETQ. The CDR3 totals 15 residues.

V is TRBV5-4 and J is TRBJ1-2; the D gene is possibly TRBD1 (6 bases). The germline CDR1 and CDR2 sequences are SGHNT and YYREEE (reference sequence). Trimming took off 4 bases at V and 2 bases at J, with 12 bases between the two ends. The CDR3 length is 14 residues. The CDR3 bases are TGTGCCAGCAGCCGAACAGGGCCGAACTATGGCTACACCTTC. It encodes CASSRTGPNYGYTF.

V gene TRBV19 combines with J gene TRBJ2-3, with TRBD2 identical over 15 bases. From germline, CDR1 is LNHDA and CDR2 SQIVND (reference sequence). The CDR3 covers 17 residues. The ends lost 3 bases at V and 5 bases at J; junction bases unmatched: 6. The CDR3 reads CASSITGLAGGRDTQYF. The CDR3 DNA is TGTGCCAGTAGTATCACGGGACTAGCGGGGGGCAGAGATACGCAGTATTTT. Looking up the rest from reference TRBV19 and TRBJ2-3 gives the full variable domain: DGGITQSPKYLFRKEGQNVTLSCEQNLNHDAMYWYRQDPGQGLRLIYYSQIVNDFQKGDIAEGYSVSREKKESFPLTVTSAQKNPTAFYLCASSITGLAGGRDTQYFGPGTRLTVL.

V and J are TRBV28 and TRBJ1-2; 10 bases fit TRBD1. V lost 6 bases to trimming and J lost 7 bases; unmatched junction nucleotides: 5. Germline CDR1 and CDR2: MDHEN and SYDVKM. The length of the CDR3 is 13 residues. The CDR3 coding sequence is TGTGCCAGCAGACAGACAGGGGGCCCTGGCTACACCTTC. Amino acid sequence: CASRQTGGPGYTF.

This clone was seen only once. V usage is TRBV28 and J usage is TRBJ1-4, with 8 bases identical to TRBD1. The CDR3 sequence is 13 residues long. Germline V lookup: CDR1 MDHEN, CDR2 SYDVKM. V was pared by 6 bases and J by 9 bases, with 6 bases of the junction left unmatched. CDR3 region: CASSPGGLKKLFF. The CDR3 DNA reads as TGTGCCAGCAGCCCAGGGGGCTTGAAAAAACTGTTTTTT. Combining the CDR3 with reference TRBV28 and TRBJ1-4 gives the whole variable domain DVKVTQSSRYLVKRTGEKVFLECVQDMDHENMFWYRQDPGLGLRLIYFSYDVKMKEKGDIPEGYSVSREKKERFSLILESASTNQTSMYLCASSPGGLKKLFFGSGTQLSVL.

The rearrangement links TRBV30 to TRBJ2-7; 10 bases line up with TRBD2. From germline, CDR1 is GTSNPN and CDR2 SVGIG (reference sequence). Trimming at V came to 2 bases and at J to 7 bases, leaving 11 bases not matched to a gene. This CDR3 is built from 15 residues. This CDR3 reads CAWSRAGGRAGEQYF. The DNA for the CDR3 is TGTGCCTGGAGTCGAGCGGGGGGGAGAGCCGGAGAGCAGTACTTC.

The chain uses TRBV6-2 or TRBV6-3 and TRBJ1-4; D perhaps matches TRBD1 (6 bases). This CDR3 is 16 amino acids long. The germline CDR1 and CDR2 sequences are MNHEY and SVGEGT. V was clipped by 2 bases and J by 4 bases, with 14 bases between them. DNA of the CDR3: TGTGCCAGCAGTTACGAAGGTCGCAGGGGTAATGAAAAACTGTTTTTT. Translating gives CASSYEGRRGNEKLFF.

The chain carries TRBV3-1 (or the pseudogene TRBV3-2) and TRBJ2-2; 7 bases line up with TRBD2. In germline, CDR1 is LGHDT, CDR2 YNNKEL (reference sequence). This CDR3 spans 19 amino acids. Trimming removed 0 bases from V and 3 bases from J; junction bases left unmatched: 13. The CDR3 nucleotides are TGTGCCAGCAGCCAAGATTTGGGCGGGAGTATAATCCACACCGGGGAGCTGTTTTTT. Protein: CASSQDLGGSIIHTGELFF.